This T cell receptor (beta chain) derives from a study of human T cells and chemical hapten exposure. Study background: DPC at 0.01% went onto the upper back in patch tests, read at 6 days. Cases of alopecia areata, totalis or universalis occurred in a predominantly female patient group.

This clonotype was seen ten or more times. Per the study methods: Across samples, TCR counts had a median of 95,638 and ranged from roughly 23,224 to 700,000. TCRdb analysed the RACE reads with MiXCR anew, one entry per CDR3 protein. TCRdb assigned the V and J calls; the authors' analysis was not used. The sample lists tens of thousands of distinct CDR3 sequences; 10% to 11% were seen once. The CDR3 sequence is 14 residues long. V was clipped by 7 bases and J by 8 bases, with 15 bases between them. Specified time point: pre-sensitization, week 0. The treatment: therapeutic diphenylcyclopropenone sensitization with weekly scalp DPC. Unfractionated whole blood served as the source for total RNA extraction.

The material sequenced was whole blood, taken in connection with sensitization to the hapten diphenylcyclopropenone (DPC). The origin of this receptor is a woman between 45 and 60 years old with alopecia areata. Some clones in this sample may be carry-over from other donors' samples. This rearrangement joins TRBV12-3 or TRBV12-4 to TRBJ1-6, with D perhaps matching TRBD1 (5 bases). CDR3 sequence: CASTPGGAHSPLHF. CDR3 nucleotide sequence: TGTGCCAGCACCCCTGGGGGTGCGCATTCACCCCTCCACTTT.